Only one count was recorded for the clone carrying this T cell receptor (beta chain). Its specificity is unknown. The germline gives CDR1 MNHEY, CDR2 SMNVEV (reference sequence). The CDR3 consists of 21 residues. V was pared by 4 bases and J by 5 bases, with 23 bases of the junction left unmatched. Measured with immunoSEQ multiplex PCR; TCRdb has only the in-frame clones, and not every one. The sample yields some 80,000 clones, around 96% seen once. This sample was included in a study of human thymus T cells. Study-wide results and limits: Gene usage (both V and J) appeared biased in thymic and blood repertoires. In unrelated individuals, thymic repertoires overlapped highly, according to related research.

Thymus pieces cut out during corrective heart surgery were the tissue that was used. Donor material was obtained from healthy Finnish infants undergoing corrective surgery for congenital heart defects. The sample comprised thymus tissue. The clonotype was recovered from a boy under two years old with a congenital heart defect but otherwise immunologically healthy. The V and J genes are TRBV27 and TRBJ1-6; 7 bases map to TRBD1. The CDR3 protein is CASSSSLRAPQGQWNNSPLHF. The CDR3 region has the DNA TGTGCCAGCAGTTCAAGTTTAAGGGCCCCACAGGGGCAATGGAATAATTCACCCCTCCACTTT.